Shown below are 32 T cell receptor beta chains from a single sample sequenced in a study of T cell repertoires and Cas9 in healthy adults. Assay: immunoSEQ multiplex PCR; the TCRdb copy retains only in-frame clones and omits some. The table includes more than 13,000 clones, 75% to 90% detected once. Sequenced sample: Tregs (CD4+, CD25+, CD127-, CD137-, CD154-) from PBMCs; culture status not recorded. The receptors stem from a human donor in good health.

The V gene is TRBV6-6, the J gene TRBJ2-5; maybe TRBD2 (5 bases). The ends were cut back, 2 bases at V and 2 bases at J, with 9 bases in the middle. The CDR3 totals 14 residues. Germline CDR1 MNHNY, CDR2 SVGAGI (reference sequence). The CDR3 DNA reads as TGTGCCAGCAGTTACCTCGGGATACAAGAGACCCAGTACTTC. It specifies CASSYLGIQETQYF.

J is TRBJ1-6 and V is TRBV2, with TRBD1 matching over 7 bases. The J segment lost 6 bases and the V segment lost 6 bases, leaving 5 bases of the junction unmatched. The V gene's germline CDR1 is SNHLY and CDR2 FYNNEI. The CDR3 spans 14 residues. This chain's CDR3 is CASSAGQFNSPLHF. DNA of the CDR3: TGTGCCAGCAGCGCGGGACAGTTTAATTCACCCCTCCACTTT.

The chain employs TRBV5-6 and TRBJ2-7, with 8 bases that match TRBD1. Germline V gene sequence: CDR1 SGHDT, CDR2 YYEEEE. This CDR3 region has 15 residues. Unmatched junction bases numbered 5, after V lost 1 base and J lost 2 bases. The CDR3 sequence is CASSLKGQAPYEQYF. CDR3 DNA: TGTGCCAGCAGCTTGAAGGGACAGGCCCCCTACGAGCAGTACTTC.

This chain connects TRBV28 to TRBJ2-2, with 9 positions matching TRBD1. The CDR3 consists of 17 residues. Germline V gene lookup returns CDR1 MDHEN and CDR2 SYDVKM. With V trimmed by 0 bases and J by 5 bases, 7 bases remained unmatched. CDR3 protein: CASSLWEEDRGTGELFF. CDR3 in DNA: TGTGCCAGCAGTTTATGGGAAGAAGACAGGGGGACCGGGGAGCTGTTTTTT. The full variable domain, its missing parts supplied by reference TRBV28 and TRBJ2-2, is DVKVTQSSRYLVKRTGEKVFLECVQDMDHENMFWYRQDPGLGLRLIYFSYDVKMKEKGDIPEGYSVSREKKERFSLILESASTNQTSMYLCASSLWEEDRGTGELFFGEGSRLTVL.

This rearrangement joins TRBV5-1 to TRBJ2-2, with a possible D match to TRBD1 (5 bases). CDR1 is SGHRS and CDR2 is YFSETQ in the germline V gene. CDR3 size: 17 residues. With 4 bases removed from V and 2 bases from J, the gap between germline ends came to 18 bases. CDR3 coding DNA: TGCGCCAGCAGCGGAGATCGACAGCTTCTAAACACCGGGGAGCTGTTTTTT. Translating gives CASSGDRQLLNTGELFF.

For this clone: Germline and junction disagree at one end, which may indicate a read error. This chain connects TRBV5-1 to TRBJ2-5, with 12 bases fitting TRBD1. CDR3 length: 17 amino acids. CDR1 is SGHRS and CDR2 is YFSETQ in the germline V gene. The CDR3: CASSLQIPGQGAETQHF. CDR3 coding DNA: TGCGCCAGCAGCTTACAAATCCCGGGACAGGGGGCAGAGACCCAGCACTTC.

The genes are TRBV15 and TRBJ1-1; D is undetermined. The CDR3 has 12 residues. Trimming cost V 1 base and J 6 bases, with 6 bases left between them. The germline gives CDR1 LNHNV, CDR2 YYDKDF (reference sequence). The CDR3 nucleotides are TGTGCCACCAGCAGAGCCCGGGCTGAAGCTTTCTTT. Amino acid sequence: CATSRARAEAFF.

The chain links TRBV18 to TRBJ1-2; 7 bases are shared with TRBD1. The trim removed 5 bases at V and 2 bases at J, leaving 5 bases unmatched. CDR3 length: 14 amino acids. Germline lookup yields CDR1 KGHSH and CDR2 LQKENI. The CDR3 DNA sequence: TGTGCCAGCTCAGCCGGGACAGAGAACTATGGCTACACCTTC. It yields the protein CASSAGTENYGYTF. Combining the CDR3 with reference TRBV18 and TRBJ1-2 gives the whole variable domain NAGVMQNPRHLVRRRGQEARLRCSPMKGHSHVYWYRQLPEEGLKFMVYLQKENIIDESGMPKERFSAEFPKEGPSILRIQQVVRGDSAAYFCASSAGTENYGYTFGSGTRLTVV.

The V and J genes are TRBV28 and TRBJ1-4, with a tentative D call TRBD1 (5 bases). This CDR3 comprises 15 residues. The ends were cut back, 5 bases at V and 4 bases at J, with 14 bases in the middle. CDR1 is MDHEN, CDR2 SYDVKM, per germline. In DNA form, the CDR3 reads TGTGCCAGCAGTGGCGGGGCTAATGATAATGAAAAACTGTTTTTT. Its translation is CASSGGANDNEKLFF.

In nucleotides, the CDR3 is TGTGCCATCAGTGAGTCGTTCAGCGGGGTAGCTTTCTTT. It yields the protein CAISESFSGVAFF. The chain employs TRBV10-3 and TRBJ1-1; D call uncertain. V was clipped by 0 bases and J by 10 bases, with 12 bases between them. This CDR3 spans 13 amino acids. The V gene's germline CDR1 is ENHRY and CDR2 SYGVKD.

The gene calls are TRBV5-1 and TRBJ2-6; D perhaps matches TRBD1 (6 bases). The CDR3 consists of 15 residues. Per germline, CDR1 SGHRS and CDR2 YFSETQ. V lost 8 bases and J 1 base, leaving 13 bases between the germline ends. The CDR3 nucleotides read TGCGCCAGTGCCCAGGGGTCATCTGGGGCCAACGTCCTGACTTTC. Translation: CASAQGSSGANVLTF.

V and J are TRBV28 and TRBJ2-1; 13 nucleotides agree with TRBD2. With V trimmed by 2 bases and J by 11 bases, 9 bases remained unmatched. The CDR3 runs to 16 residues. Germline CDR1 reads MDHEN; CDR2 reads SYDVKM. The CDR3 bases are TGTGCCAGCAGTTTAATGCCGGGACTAGCGGGGTGGAAGCAGTTCTTC. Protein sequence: CASSLMPGLAGWKQFF.

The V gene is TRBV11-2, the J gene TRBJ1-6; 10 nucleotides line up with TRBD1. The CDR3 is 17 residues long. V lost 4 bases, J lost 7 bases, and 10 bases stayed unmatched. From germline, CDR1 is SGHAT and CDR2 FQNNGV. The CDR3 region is CASSSGGQGIRNSPLHF. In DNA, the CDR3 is TGTGCCAGCAGCTCCGGGGGACAGGGGATTCGCAATTCACCCCTCCACTTT.

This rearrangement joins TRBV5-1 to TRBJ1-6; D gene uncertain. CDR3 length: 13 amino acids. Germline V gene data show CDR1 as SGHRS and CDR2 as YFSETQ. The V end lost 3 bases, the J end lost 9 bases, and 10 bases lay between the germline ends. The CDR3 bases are TGCGCCAGCAGCTCTGAACGATTTTCACCCCTCCACTTT. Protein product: CASSSERFSPLHF.

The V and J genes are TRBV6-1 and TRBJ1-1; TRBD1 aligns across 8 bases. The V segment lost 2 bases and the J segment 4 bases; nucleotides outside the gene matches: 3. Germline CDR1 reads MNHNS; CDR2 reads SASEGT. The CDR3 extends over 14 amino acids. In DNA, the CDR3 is TGTGCCAGCAGTGAACAGGGGGCCGTCACTGAAGCTTTCTTT. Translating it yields CASSEQGAVTEAFF.

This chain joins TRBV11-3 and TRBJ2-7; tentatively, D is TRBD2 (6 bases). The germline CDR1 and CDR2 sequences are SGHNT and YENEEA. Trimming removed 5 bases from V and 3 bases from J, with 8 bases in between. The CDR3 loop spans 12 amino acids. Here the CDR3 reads CASSPTSYEQYF. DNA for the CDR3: TGTGCCAGCAGCCCGACTAGCTACGAGCAGTACTTC.

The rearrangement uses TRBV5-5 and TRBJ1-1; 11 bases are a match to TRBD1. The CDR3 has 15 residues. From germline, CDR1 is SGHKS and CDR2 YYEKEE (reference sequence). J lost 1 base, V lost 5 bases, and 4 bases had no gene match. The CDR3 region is CASSRTGGPNTEAFF. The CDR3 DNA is TGTGCCAGCAGTAGGACAGGGGGCCCGAACACTGAAGCTTTCTTT.

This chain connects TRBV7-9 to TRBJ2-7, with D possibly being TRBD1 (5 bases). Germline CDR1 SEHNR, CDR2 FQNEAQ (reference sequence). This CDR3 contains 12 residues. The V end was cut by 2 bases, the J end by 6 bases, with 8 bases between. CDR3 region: CASSLRRGEQYF. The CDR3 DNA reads TGTGCCAGCAGCTTACGTAGGGGCGAGCAGTACTTC. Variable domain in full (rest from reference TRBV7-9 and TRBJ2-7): DTGVSQNPRHKITKRGQNVTFRCDPISEHNRLYWYRQTLGQGPEFLTYFQNEAQLEKSRLLSDRFSAERPKGSFSTLEIQRTEQGDSAMYLCASSLRRGEQYFGPGTRLTVT.

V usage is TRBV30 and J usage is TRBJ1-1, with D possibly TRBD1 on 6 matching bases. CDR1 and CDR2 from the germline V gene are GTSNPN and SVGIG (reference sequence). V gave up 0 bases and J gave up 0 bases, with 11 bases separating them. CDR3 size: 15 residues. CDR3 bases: TGTGCCTGGAGTGTCCCGACAGGTCTGAACACTGAAGCTTTCTTT. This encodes CAWSVPTGLNTEAFF. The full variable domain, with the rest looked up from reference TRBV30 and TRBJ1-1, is SQTIHQWPATLVQPVGSPLSLECTVEGTSNPNLYWYRQAAGRGLQLLFYSVGIGQISSEVPQNLSASRPQDRQFILSSKKLLLSDSGFYLCAWSVPTGLNTEAFFGQGTRLTVV.

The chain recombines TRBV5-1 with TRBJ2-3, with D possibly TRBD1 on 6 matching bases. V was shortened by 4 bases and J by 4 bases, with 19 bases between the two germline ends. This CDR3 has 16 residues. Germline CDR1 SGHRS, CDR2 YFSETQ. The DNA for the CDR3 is TGCGCCAGCAGCCTGGGGCACAGGGTAAGCGCAGATACGCAGTATTTT. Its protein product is CASSLGHRVSADTQYF.

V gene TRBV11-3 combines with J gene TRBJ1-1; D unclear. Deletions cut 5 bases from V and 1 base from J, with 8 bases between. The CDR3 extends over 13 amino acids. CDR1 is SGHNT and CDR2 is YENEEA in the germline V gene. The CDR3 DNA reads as TGTGCCAGCAGCCCCCAAAGGAACACTGAAGCTTTCTTT. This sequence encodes CASSPQRNTEAFF.

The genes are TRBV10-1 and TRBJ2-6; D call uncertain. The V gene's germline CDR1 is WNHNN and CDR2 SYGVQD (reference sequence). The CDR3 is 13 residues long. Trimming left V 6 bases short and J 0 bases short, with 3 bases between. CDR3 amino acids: CASSFSGANVLTF. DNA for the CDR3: TGCGCCAGCAGCTTCTCTGGGGCCAACGTCCTGACTTTC.

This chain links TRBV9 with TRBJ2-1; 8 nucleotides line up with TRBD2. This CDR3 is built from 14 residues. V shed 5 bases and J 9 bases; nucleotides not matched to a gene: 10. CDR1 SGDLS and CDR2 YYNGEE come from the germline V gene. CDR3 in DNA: TGTGCCAGCAGTATCCTCCGGGGGGGCCGTGAGCAGTTCTTC. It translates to CASSILRGGREQFF.

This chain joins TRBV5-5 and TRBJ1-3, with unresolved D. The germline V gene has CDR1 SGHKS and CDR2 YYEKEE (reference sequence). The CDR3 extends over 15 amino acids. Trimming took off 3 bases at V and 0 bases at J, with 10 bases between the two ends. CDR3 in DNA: TGTGCCAGCAGCTCGAGACGGAGCTCTGGAAACACCATATATTTT. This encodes CASSSRRSSGNTIYF.

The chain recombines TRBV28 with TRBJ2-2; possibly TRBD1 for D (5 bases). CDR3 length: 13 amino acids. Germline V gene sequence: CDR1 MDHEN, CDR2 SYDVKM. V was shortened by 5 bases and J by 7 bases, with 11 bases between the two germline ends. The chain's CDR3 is CASSRRQHGELFF. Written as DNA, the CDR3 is TGTGCCAGCAGTCGACGACAGCACGGGGAGCTGTTTTTT.

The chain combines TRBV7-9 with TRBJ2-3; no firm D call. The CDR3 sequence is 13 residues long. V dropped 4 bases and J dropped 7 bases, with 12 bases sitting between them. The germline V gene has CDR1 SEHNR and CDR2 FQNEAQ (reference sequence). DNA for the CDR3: TGTGCCAGCAGCTCCGGTGTAGCCTATACGCAGTATTTT. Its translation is CASSSGVAYTQYF.

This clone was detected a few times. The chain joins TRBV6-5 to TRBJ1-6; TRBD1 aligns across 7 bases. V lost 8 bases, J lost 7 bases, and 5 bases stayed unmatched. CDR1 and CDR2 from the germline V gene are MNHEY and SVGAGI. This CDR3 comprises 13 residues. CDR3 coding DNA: TGTGCCAGCTCCGGGACAGAGAATTCACCCCTCCACTTT. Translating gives CASSGTENSPLHF.

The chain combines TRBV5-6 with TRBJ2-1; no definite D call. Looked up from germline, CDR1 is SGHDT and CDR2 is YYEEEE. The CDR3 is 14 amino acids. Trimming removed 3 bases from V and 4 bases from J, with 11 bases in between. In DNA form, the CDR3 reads TGTGCCAGCAGCTCAACTCCTGCTTACAATGAGCAGTTCTTC. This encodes CASSSTPAYNEQFF.

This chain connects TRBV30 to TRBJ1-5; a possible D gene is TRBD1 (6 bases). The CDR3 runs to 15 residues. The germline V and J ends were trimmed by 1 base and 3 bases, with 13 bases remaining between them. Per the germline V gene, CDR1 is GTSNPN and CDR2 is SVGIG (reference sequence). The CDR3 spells CAWSGGASANQPQHF. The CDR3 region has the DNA TGTGCCTGGAGTGGGGGGGCCAGTGCCAATCAGCCCCAGCATTTT.

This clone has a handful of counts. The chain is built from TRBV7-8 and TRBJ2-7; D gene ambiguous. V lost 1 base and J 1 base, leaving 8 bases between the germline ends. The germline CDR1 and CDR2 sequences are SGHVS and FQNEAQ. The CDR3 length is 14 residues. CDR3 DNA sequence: TGTGCCAGCAGCTTAGGCGCAGGTTCCTACGAGCAGTACTTC. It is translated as CASSLGAGSYEQYF.

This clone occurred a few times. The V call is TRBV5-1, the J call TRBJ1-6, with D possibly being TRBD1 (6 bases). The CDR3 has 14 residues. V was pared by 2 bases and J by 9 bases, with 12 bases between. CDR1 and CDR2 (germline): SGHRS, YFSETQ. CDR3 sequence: CASSFGGAISPLHF. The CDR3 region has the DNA TGCGCCAGCAGCTTCGGGGGGGCGATTTCACCCCTCCACTTT.

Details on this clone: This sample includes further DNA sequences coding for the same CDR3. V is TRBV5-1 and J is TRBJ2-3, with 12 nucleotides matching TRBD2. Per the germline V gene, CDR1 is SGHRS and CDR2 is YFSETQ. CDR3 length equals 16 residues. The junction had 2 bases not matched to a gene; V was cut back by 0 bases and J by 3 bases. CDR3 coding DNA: TGCGCCAGCAGCTTGGGGCTAGCGGGGGGGACAGATACGCAGTATTTT. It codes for CASSLGLAGGTDTQYF. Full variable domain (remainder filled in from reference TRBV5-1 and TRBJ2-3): KAGVTQTPRYLIKTRGQQVTLSCSPISGHRSVSWYQQTPGQGLQFLFEYFSETQRNKGNFPGRFSGRQFSNSRSEMNVSTLELGDSALYLCASSLGLAGGTDTQYFGPGTRLTVL.